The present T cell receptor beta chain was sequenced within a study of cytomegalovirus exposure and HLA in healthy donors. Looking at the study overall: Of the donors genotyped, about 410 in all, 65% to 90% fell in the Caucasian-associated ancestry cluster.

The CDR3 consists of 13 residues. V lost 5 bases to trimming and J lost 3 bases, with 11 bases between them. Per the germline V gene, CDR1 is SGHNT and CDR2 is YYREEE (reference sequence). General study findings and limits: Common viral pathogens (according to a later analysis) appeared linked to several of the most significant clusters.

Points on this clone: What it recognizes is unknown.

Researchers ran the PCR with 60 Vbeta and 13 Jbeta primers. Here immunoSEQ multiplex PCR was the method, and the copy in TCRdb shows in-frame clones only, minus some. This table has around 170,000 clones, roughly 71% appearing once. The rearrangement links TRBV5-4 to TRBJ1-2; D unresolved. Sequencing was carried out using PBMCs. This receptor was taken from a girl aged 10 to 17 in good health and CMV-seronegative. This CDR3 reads CASRAGSDYGYTF. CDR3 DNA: TGTGCCAGCAGGGCCGGGAGCGACTATGGCTACACCTTC.